Below, one T cell receptor beta chain is given with its context. What it binds is not known. This record belongs to a study of monozygotic twins with inflammatory bowel disease. TCRdb reprocessed the 5' RACE reads, keeping one entry per CDR3 protein, no DNA. Recorded for this sample: nearly 450,000 distinct CDR3 sequences. The study, taken as a whole, reports: Healthy twins shared more clonotypes with others than IBD patients, most markedly active ones.

The germline V gene encodes CDR1 GTSNPN and CDR2 SVGIG (reference sequence). The CDR3 has 14 residues. The receptor was isolated from a human donor with ulcerative colitis or Crohn's disease, or a healthy co-twin of an affected twin (not recorded which). What was sequenced was blood. This chain joins TRBV30 and TRBJ2-1; TCRdb picks TRBD1, but there is no DNA to check that call. The CDR3 sequence: CAWSLPPRVYEQFF.